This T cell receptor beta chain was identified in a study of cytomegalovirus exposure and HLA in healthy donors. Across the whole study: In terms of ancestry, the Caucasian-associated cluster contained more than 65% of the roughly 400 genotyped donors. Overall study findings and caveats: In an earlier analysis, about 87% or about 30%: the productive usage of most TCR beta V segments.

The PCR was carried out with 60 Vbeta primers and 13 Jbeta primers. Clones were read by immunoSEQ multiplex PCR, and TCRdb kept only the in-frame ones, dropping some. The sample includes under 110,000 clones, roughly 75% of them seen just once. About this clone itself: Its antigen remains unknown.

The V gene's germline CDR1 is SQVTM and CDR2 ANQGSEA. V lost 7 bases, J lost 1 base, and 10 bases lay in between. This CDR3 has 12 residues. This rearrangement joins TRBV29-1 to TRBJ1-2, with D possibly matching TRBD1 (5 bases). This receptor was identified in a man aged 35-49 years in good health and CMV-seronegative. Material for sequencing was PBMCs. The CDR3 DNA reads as TGCAGCGCAAAAGACAGTAACTATGGCTACACCTTC. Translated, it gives CSAKDSNYGYTF.